This TCR beta chain was sequenced during a study of OX40 agonist ivuxolimab in advanced cancers. Study-level results: At 0.1 to 3.0 mg/kg and by week 6, CD4+ and CD8+ T cells in the blood had expanded clonally.

The table came from immunoSEQ multiplex PCR; TCRdb's copy has only in-frame clones and leaves some out. The profile covers some 100,000 clones, with less than 95% appearing a single time and approximately 0.34% taken by the ten largest. Points on this clone: Its antigen is not identified.

The receptor comes from an adult with an advanced solid tumor such as melanoma, head and neck, liver or kidney cancer. The specimen was CD4+ or CD8+ T cells sorted from blood, collected in a trial of the OX40 agonist ivuxolimab.

CDR3 coding DNA: TGTGCCAGCAGTAACCCCTACCCACCCCAGTACTTC. Translated, it gives CASSNPYPPQYF. This sequence joins TRBV28 and TRBJ2-5; D uncertain. Germline-derived CDR1 and CDR2 are MDHEN and SYDVKM. V was clipped by 5 bases and J by 9 bases, with 13 bases between them. CDR3 length: 12 residues. The full variable domain, completed using reference TRBV28 and TRBJ2-5, is DVKVTQSSRYLVKRTGEKVFLECVQDMDHENMFWYRQDPGLGLRLIYFSYDVKMKEKGDIPEGYSVSREKKERFSLILESASTNQTSMYLCASSNPYPPQYFGPGTRLLVL.